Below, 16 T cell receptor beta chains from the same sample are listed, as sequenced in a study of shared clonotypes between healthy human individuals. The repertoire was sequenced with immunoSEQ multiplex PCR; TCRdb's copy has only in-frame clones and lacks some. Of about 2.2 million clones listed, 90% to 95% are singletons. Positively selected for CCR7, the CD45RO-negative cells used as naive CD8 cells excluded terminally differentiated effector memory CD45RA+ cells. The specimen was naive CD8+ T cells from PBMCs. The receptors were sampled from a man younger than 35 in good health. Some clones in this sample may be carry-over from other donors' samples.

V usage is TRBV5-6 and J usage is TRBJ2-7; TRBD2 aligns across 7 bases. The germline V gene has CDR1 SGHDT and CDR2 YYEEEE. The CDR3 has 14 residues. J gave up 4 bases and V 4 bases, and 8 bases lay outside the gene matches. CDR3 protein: CASSPREWAYEQYF. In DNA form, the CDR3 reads TGTGCCAGCAGCCCGCGGGAGTGGGCTTACGAGCAGTACTTC.

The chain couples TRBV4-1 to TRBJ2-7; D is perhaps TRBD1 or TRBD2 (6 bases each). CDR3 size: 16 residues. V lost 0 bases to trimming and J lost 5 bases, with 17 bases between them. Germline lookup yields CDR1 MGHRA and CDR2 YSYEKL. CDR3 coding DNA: TGCGCCAGCAGCCAAGATCTGAAAGGGGGGACTGACGAGCAGTACTTC. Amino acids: CASSQDLKGGTDEQYF.

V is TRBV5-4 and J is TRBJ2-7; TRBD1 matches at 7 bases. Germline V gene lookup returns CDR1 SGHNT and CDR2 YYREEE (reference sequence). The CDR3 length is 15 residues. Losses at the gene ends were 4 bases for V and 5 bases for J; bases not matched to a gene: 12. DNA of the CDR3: TGTGCCAGCAGCCCTCGGACAGGTGGACCTGACGAGCAGTACTTC. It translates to CASSPRTGGPDEQYF.

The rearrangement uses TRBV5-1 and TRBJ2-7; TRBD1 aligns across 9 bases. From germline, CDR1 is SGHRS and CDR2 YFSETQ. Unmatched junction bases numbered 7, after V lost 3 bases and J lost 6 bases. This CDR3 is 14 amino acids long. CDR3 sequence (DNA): TGCGCCAGCAGCTCTCCGACAGGGGGTACCGAGCAGTACTTC. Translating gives CASSSPTGGTEQYF.

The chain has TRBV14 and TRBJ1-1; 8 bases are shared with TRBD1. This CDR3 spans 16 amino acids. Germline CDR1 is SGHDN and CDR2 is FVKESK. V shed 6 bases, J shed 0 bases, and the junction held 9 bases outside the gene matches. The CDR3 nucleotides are TGTGCCAGCAGTCATCTCTGGACAGGGCTGAACACTGAAGCTTTCTTT. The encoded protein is CASSHLWTGLNTEAFF.

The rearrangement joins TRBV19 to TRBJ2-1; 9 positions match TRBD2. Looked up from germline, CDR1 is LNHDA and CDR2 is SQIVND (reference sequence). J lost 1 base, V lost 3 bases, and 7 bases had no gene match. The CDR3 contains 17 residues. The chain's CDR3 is CASSMFSGSVSYNEQFF. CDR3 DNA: TGTGCCAGTAGTATGTTTAGCGGGAGTGTTTCCTACAATGAGCAGTTCTTC. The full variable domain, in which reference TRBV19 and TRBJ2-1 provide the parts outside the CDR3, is DGGITQSPKYLFRKEGQNVTLSCEQNLNHDAMYWYRQDPGQGLRLIYYSQIVNDFQKGDIAEGYSVSREKKESFPLTVTSAQKNPTAFYLCASSMFSGSVSYNEQFFGPGTRLTVL.

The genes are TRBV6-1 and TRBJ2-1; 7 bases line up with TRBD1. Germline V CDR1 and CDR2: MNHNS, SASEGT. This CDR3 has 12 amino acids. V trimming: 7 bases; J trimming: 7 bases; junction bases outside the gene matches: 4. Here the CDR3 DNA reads TGTGCCAGCATCAGGGGGAATAATGAGCAGTTCTTC. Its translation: CASIRGNNEQFF.

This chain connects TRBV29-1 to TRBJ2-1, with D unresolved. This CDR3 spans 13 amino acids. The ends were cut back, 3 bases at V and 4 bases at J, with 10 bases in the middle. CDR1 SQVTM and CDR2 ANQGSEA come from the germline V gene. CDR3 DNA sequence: TGCAGCGTTGACGGTTTTCAGTACAATGAGCAGTTCTTC. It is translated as CSVDGFQYNEQFF.

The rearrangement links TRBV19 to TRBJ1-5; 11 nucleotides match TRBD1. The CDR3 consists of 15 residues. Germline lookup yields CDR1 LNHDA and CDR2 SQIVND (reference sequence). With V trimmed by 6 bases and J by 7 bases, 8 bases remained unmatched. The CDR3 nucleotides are TGTGCCAGTAGCCCGGACAGGGGGCGATGGCAGCCCCAGCATTTT. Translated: CASSPDRGRWQPQHF.

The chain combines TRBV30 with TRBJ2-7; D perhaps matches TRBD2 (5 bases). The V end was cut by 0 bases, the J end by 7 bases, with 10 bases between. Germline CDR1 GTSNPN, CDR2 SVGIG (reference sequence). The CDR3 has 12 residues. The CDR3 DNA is TGTGCCTGGAGTGTAGTCCCGGGGGAGCAGTACTTC. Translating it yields CAWSVVPGEQYF.

This CDR3 is CASSLWAGHYEQYF. In nucleotides, the CDR3 is TGTGCCAGCAGTTTATGGGCGGGTCACTACGAGCAGTACTTC. V is TRBV27 and J is TRBJ2-7; D possibly corresponds to TRBD2 (5 bases). V gave up 1 base and J gave up 3 bases, with 10 bases separating them. The germline gives CDR1 MNHEY, CDR2 SMNVEV (reference sequence). The CDR3 spans 14 residues.

CDR3 coding DNA: TGTGCCTGGAGTGGCCCCCGGCCGGCGGGCCAAGAGACCCAGTACTTC. This translates into CAWSGPRPAGQETQYF. The V and J genes are TRBV30 and TRBJ2-5; perhaps TRBD2 as D (5 bases). Germline V gene sequence: CDR1 GTSNPN, CDR2 SVGIG (reference sequence). V lost 1 base and J lost 1, with 16 bases in between. The CDR3 totals 16 residues.

In DNA form, the CDR3 reads TGTGCTAGTGGTTTGGACGCGGGGGGCTCCTACAATGAGCAGTTCTTC. Residues: CASGLDAGGSYNEQFF. J is TRBJ2-1 and V is TRBV12-5; 8 nucleotides align to TRBD2. V lost 1 base to trimming and J lost 0 bases; unmatched junction nucleotides: 2. This CDR3 region has 16 residues. Germline lookup yields CDR1 LGHNT and CDR2 FRNRAP.

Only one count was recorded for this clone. The CDR3 reads CSVGKRTPTGLRAFF. In DNA form, the CDR3 reads TGCAGCGTGGGAAAGAGGACACCGACCGGGCTCCGAGCTTTCTTT. The chain combines TRBV29-1 with TRBJ1-1, with D perhaps TRBD1 (5 bases). Trimming took off 6 bases at V and 10 bases at J, with 27 bases between the two ends. Germline V lookup: CDR1 SQVTM, CDR2 ANQGSEA. The CDR3 consists of 15 residues. Based on the CDR3 plus reference TRBV29-1 and TRBJ1-1, the full variable domain is SAVISQKPSRDICQRGTSLTIQCQVDSQVTMMFWYRQQPGQSLTLIATANQGSEATYESGFVIDKFPISRPNLTFSTLTVSNMSPEDSSIYLCSVGKRTPTGLRAFFGQGTRLTVV.

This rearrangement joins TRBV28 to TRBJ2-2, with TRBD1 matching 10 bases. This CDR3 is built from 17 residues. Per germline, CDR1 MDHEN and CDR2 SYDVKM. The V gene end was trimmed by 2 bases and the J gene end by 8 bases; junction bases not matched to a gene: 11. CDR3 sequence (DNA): TGTGCCAGCAGTTTACCCCTTCCGGGACAGGGGTGGGGGGAGCTGTTTTTT. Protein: CASSLPLPGQGWGELFF.

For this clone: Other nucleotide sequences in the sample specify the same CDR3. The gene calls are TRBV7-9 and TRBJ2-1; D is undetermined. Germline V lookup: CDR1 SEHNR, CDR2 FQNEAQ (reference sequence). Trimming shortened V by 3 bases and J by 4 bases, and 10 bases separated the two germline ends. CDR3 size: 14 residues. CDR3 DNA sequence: TGTGCCAGCAGCTTTGGTCCATCTTACAATGAGCAGTTCTTC. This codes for CASSFGPSYNEQFF.